This T cell receptor beta chain was sequenced for a study of T cell repertoires in cytomegalovirus infection. Study-wide context: Signatures in public TCR beta sequences pointed to both CMV infection and matching HLA type.

Study results and caveats: Accumulated public TCR beta family frequency recognized individuals carrying CMV together with the relevant HLA. HLA-C-restricted CMV-specific TCR beta clonotypes were dominant in the ex vivo response.

Via MiXCR, TCRdb re-called the reads, giving one row per CDR3 protein. Found here are about 200,000 distinct CDR3 sequences, about a tenth of them singletons; the top ten hold approximately 4.2%. This clonotype was seen a handful of times. Its antigen is not known. CDR3 length: 14 amino acids. Germline V gene lookup returns CDR1 MDHEN and CDR2 SYDVKM. V was pared by 4 bases and J by 3 bases, with 6 bases of the junction left unmatched. The TCR was taken from a human donor in good health (CMV status not recorded). Some clones in this sample may be carry-over from other donors' samples. The source material was PBMCs. The rearrangement uses TRBV28 and TRBJ2-7; TRBD2 aligns across 7 bases. This CDR3 reads CASSSAGLNYEQYF. The CDR3 nucleotides read TGTGCCAGCAGTTCGGCGGGACTAAACTACGAGCAGTACTTC.